What follows are 2 T cell receptor beta chains derived from one specimen sequenced in a study of T cell clonotyping in hematopoietic cell transplantation. Noted time point: recipient sample about 28 days before transplant, after cytoreduction. The repertoire was sequenced with immunoSEQ multiplex PCR; TCRdb's copy has only in-frame clones and lacks some. The table has about 80,000 clones, 95% to 97% seen once; the top ten hold approximately 1.8%. The sample consisted of peripheral blood mononuclear cells, taken before stem cell transplant. These receptors were obtained from a woman between 50 and 59 years old with acute myeloid leukemia. Some clones in this sample may be carry-over from other donors' samples.

The genes are TRBV11-3 and TRBJ1-1, with D hard to call. Germline-derived CDR1 and CDR2 are SGHNT and YENEEA. V was shortened by 3 bases and J by 1 base, with 3 bases between the two germline ends. CDR3 size: 12 residues. CDR3 DNA: TGTGCCAGCAGCTTTCGGAACACTGAAGCTTTCTTT. It is translated as CASSFRNTEAFF.

This chain uses TRBV28 with TRBJ1-1, with D possibly being TRBD1 (6 bases). Trimming stripped 6 bases from V and 3 bases from J, with 11 bases between. Germline V lookup: CDR1 MDHEN, CDR2 SYDVKM. The CDR3 covers 13 residues. The CDR3 protein is CASRQGGHTEAFF. CDR3 DNA: TGTGCCAGCAGACAGGGCGGGCACACTGAAGCTTTCTTT.